Following are 20 T cell receptor beta chains from one sample sequenced in a study of beta chain features in type 1 diabetes. Antigen specificity for these receptors is unknown. The entirety of the isolated RNA underwent reverse transcription, so expressed TCRB transcripts were sequenced. Profiled with immunoSEQ multiplex PCR; TCRdb holds only in-frame clones, not every one. Among approximately 360,000 clones, over 9.5% were seen once, and the ten largest hold around 0.0099%. Whole-study findings and limits: Significant though moderate, a shortening of TCRB CDR3s appeared in all four CD4+ subsets of Type 1 diabetes patients.

Specimen: naive CD4+ T cells from blood. These receptors were obtained from a young woman with type 1 diabetes.

The rearrangement uses TRBV27 and TRBJ1-2, with D hard to call. CDR1 MNHEY and CDR2 SMNVEV come from the germline V gene (reference sequence). CDR3 length: 14 residues. V was clipped by 0 bases and J by 8 bases, with 13 bases between them. This CDR3 is CASSLSPGRRGYTF. The CDR3 nucleotides read TGTGCCAGCAGTTTATCTCCGGGTAGAAGAGGCTACACCTTC.

This clone was seen only a few times. V is TRBV29-1 and J is TRBJ1-2; 8 bases are a match to TRBD1. Germline V gene data show CDR1 as SQVTM and CDR2 as ANQGSEA. V lost 3 bases and J lost 2; bases outside the gene matches: 5. The CDR3 spans 14 residues. The CDR3 DNA sequence: TGCAGCGTTGAGGCGGGACAGGAAAACTATGGCTACACCTTC. It is translated as CSVEAGQENYGYTF.

The chain recombines TRBV6-6 with TRBJ2-5; D unclear. V was trimmed by 6 bases and J by 5 bases, leaving 13 bases between them. The V gene's germline CDR1 is MNHNY and CDR2 SVGAGI (reference sequence). The length of the CDR3 is 13 residues. CDR3 bases: TGTGCCAGCAGCTCCCTAGACCTGGAGACCCAGTACTTC. It translates to CASSSLDLETQYF.

This clone turned up a few times. The chain couples TRBV4-3 to TRBJ1-5; D is ambiguous. With 0 bases removed from V and 7 bases from J, the gap between germline ends came to 7 bases. The germline gives CDR1 LGHNA, CDR2 YSLEER. The CDR3 sequence is 13 residues long. The CDR3: CASSQEAGQPQHF. DNA for the CDR3: TGCGCCAGCAGCCAAGAGGCAGGCCAGCCCCAGCATTTT.

The chain has TRBV4-2 and TRBJ1-2; D gene ambiguous. CDR3 length equals 16 residues. The germline V and J ends were trimmed by 2 bases and 8 bases, with 21 bases remaining between them. Germline V CDR1 and CDR2: LGHNA, YNFKEQ. In nucleotides, the CDR3 is TGTGCCAGCAGCCAAAACCTCGCTGGGGTTAGAGGGGGCTACACCTTC. Translated: CASSQNLAGVRGGYTF.

This clone turned up a few times. The rearrangement joins TRBV7-9 to TRBJ1-2; TRBD1 aligns across 8 bases. V dropped 2 bases and J dropped 2; count of bases not matched to a gene: 4. This CDR3 region has 15 residues. In germline, CDR1 is SEHNR, CDR2 FQNEAQ (reference sequence). The CDR3, as DNA: TGTGCCAGCAGCTTAACAAGGACAGGGAACTATGGCTACACCTTC. This translates into CASSLTRTGNYGYTF.

V gene TRBV5-1 combines with J gene TRBJ2-6, with 7 bases lining up with TRBD1. The CDR3 is 18 residues long. The V gene end was trimmed by 4 bases and the J gene end by 0 bases; junction bases not matched to a gene: 10. Germline V gives CDR1 SGHRS, CDR2 YFSETQ. The CDR3 loop reads CASSHGQELLSGANVLTF. CDR3 sequence (DNA): TGCGCCAGCAGCCACGGACAGGAGCTCCTCTCTGGGGCCAACGTCCTGACTTTC.

The V gene is TRBV7-9, the J gene TRBJ2-5; 9 bases line up with TRBD1. CDR3 length: 14 residues. The trim removed 5 bases at V and 3 bases at J, leaving 4 bases unmatched. From germline, CDR1 is SEHNR and CDR2 FQNEAQ (reference sequence). DNA for the CDR3: TGTGCCAGCAGCCAGGGACAGGGAAAAGAGACCCAGTACTTC. Its translation: CASSQGQGKETQYF. The whole variable domain, remainder taken from reference TRBV7-9 and TRBJ2-5, is DTGVSQNPRHKITKRGQNVTFRCDPISEHNRLYWYRQTLGQGPEFLTYFQNEAQLEKSRLLSDRFSAERPKGSFSTLEIQRTEQGDSAMYLCASSQGQGKETQYFGPGTRLLVL.

The chain recombines TRBV18 with TRBJ2-6, with D possibly matching TRBD2 (6 bases). V was trimmed by 2 bases and J by 3 bases, leaving 8 bases between them. The germline CDR1 and CDR2 sequences are KGHSH and LQKENI. The CDR3 runs to 15 residues. The CDR3 here is CASSPGGNGANVLTF. CDR3 nucleotide sequence: TGTGCCAGCTCACCAGGCGGGAATGGGGCCAACGTCCTGACTTTC. Together with reference TRBV18 and TRBJ2-6, the CDR3 gives the full variable domain: NAGVMQNPRHLVRRRGQEARLRCSPMKGHSHVYWYRQLPEEGLKFMVYLQKENIIDESGMPKERFSAEFPKEGPSILRIQQVVRGDSAAYFCASSPGGNGANVLTFGAGSRLTVL.

J is TRBJ2-3 and V is TRBV28, with a possible D match to TRBD1 (5 bases). Deletions cut 7 bases from V and 0 bases from J, with 11 bases between. CDR1 and CDR2 from the germline V gene are MDHEN and SYDVKM. This CDR3 contains 14 residues. CDR3 region: CASTYRRSTDTQYF. The CDR3 nucleotides are TGTGCCAGCACTTACAGGCGCAGCACAGATACGCAGTATTTT.

The table lists this clone with a few counts. The chain carries TRBV15 and TRBJ2-7; possibly TRBD1 for D (5 bases). With 4 bases removed from V and 1 base from J, the gap between germline ends came to 11 bases. Germline V gives CDR1 LNHNV, CDR2 YYDKDF (reference sequence). This CDR3 region has 14 residues. CDR3 in amino acids: CATSMDKGSYEQYF. In nucleotides, the CDR3 is TGTGCCACCAGCATGGACAAGGGATCCTACGAGCAGTACTTC.

CDR3 sequence: CASSLGGGETQYF. CDR3 in DNA: TGTGCCAGCAGCTTGGGCGGGGGGGAGACCCAGTACTTC. V usage is TRBV5-4 and J usage is TRBJ2-5; 8 positions match TRBD2. Trimming removed 0 bases from V and 5 bases from J; junction bases left unmatched: 0. The CDR3 is 13 residues long. CDR1 SGHNT and CDR2 YYREEE come from the germline V gene (reference sequence).

The chain recombines TRBV5-1 with TRBJ2-3; 8 bases map to TRBD1. V was pared by 3 bases and J by 6 bases, with 3 bases of the junction left unmatched. This CDR3 spans 13 amino acids. The germline V gene encodes CDR1 SGHRS and CDR2 YFSETQ. The CDR3 DNA follows: TGCGCCAGCAGCTCGGACAGGGCGGATACGCAGTATTTT. The encoded protein is CASSSDRADTQYF.

In this sample, this clone turned up a few times. The chain joins TRBV7-3 to TRBJ2-1; weak D call: TRBD2 (5 bases). This CDR3 has 15 residues. Per the germline V gene, CDR1 is SGHTA and CDR2 is FQGTGA. Trimming stripped 5 bases from V and 10 bases from J, with 21 bases between. The CDR3 region is CASSPRASSGPEQFF. CDR3 nucleotides: TGTGCCAGCAGCCCCCGGGCTAGCAGTGGCCCCGAGCAGTTCTTC.

The chain employs TRBV27 and TRBJ2-1; 14 bases fit TRBD2. The CDR3 extends over 21 amino acids. Germline assignment: CDR1 MNHEY and CDR2 SMNVEV (reference sequence). The trim removed 0 bases at V and 4 bases at J, leaving 14 bases unmatched. CDR3 coding DNA: TGTGCCAGCAGTTTATCCCGGACTAGCGGGAGGCGTTCGGCCCTTTACAATGAGCAGTTCTTC. The encoded protein is CASSLSRTSGRRSALYNEQFF.

This clone was recorded once. V usage is TRBV5-4 and J usage is TRBJ2-1; D is unresolved. The CDR3 contains 15 residues. V was trimmed by 4 bases and J by 0 bases, leaving 11 bases between them. Germline values: CDR1 SGHNT, CDR2 YYREEE (reference sequence). CDR3: CASSPAASSYNEQFF. In DNA form, the CDR3 reads TGTGCCAGCAGCCCTGCGGCTTCCTCCTACAATGAGCAGTTCTTC.

The chain has TRBV6-6 and TRBJ2-7, with 10 bases lining up with TRBD2. Germline trimming cut 6 bases from V and 2 bases from J; bases unmatched to any gene: 4. From germline, CDR1 is MNHNY and CDR2 SVGAGI (reference sequence). CDR3 size: 14 residues. The CDR3 spells CASSPTSGPYEQYF. The DNA for the CDR3 is TGTGCCAGCAGCCCGACTAGCGGGCCCTACGAGCAGTACTTC.

The V and J genes are TRBV30 and TRBJ1-2, with D possibly being TRBD1 (5 bases). The CDR3 consists of 15 residues. Trimming stripped 5 bases from V and 2 bases from J, with 18 bases between. The germline V gene has CDR1 GTSNPN and CDR2 SVGIG (reference sequence). The DNA for the CDR3 is TGTGCCTGGGGACACAAGGGAACACCCAACTATGGCTACACCTTC. This encodes CAWGHKGTPNYGYTF.

The chain uses TRBV5-1 and TRBJ2-2, with D uncertain. V lost 6 bases, J lost 6 bases, and 12 bases lay in between. This CDR3 is 13 amino acids long. CDR1 and CDR2 (germline): SGHRS, YFSETQ. CDR3 DNA sequence: TGCGCCAGCAAGACCAGAGGTCCCGGGGAGCTGTTTTTT. Protein product: CASKTRGPGELFF.

The count of this clone is one. The V and J genes are TRBV30 and TRBJ1-5; tentatively, D is TRBD1 (5 bases). The CDR3 covers 14 residues. Between the trimmed V and J ends, which lost 5 bases and 2 bases, there was a span of 13 bases. Germline V CDR1 and CDR2: GTSNPN, SVGIG (reference sequence). The CDR3 loop is CAWAHIGGNQPQHF. For the CDR3, the DNA is TGTGCCTGGGCCCACATAGGGGGCAATCAGCCCCAGCATTTT. Full variable domain (outside the CDR3, taken from reference TRBV30 and TRBJ1-5): SQTIHQWPATLVQPVGSPLSLECTVEGTSNPNLYWYRQAAGRGLQLLFYSVGIGQISSEVPQNLSASRPQDRQFILSSKKLLLSDSGFYLCAWAHIGGNQPQHFGDGTRLSIL.